These T cell receptor beta chains were read from a single sample in a study of T cells in Graves' hyperthyroidism and ophthalmopathy. TCRdb re-derived calls from the multiplex PCR reads in MiXCR, one entry per CDR3 protein. The sample records over 500,000 distinct CDR3 sequences, approximately 17% being singletons. What was sequenced was blood. These receptors originate from a woman in her late teens or twenties with Graves' ophthalmopathy. Each CDR3 is given with its conserved first and last residue. D genes are given only for firm matches. Clone size is shown for a subset of rows, as once, few, many or a class of expanded clone.

TGTGCCAGCAGATCCACAGGGGGCACCGGGGAGCTGTTTTTT	CASRSTGGTGELFF	TRBJ2-2	TRBD1	many	TRBV6-1
TGTGCCAGCAGTTTTGGCAGGGGTACGGCTGAAGCTTTCTTT	CASSFGRGTAEAFF	TRBJ1-1	NA	many	TRBV6-2/TRBV6-3
TGTGCCAGCAGCTTGGACAGGGCGGGTGAGCCCCAGCATTTT	CASSLDRAGEPQHF	TRBJ1-5	NA	NA	TRBV5-8
TGTGCCAGCACCCCAGGGGGGGCCTACAATGAGCAGTTCTTC	CASTPGGAYNEQFF	TRBJ2-1	NA	NA	TRBV7-2
TGTGCCAGCAGTGAAGCGCTGGGGGCGACTGGTGGCTACACCTTC	CASSEALGATGGYTF	TRBJ1-2	NA	few	TRBV6-1
TGTGCCAGTAGTGTCCGGAGGGCCCAGCCCCAGCATTTT	CASSVRRAQPQHF	TRBJ1-5	NA	NA	TRBV19
TGTGCCAGCGCCGGGACAGGTCCCTATGGCTACACCTTC	CASAGTGPYGYTF	TRBJ1-2	TRBD1	many	TRBV12-3/TRBV12-4
TGTGCCAGCAGTGCCCACAGGGGCACAGATACGCAGTATTTT	CASSAHRGTDTQYF	TRBJ2-3	NA	many	TRBV28
TGTGCCAGCAGCCTAGGTGGACAGGGGTTCTACACCTTC	CASSLGGQGFYTF	TRBJ1-2	TRBD1	many	TRBV27
TGTGCCAGCAGCCAAGATTTGCCCAAGCAAGAGACCCAGTACTTC	CASSQDLPKQETQYF	TRBJ2-5	NA	many	TRBV3-1
TGCGCCAGCAGCTCTCGGTACGAGCGGGGCCATGAGCAGTTCTTC	CASSSRYERGHEQFF	TRBJ2-1	TRBD2	NA	TRBV4-3